These 30 T cell receptor beta chains originate from one sample sequenced in a study of T cells in Graves' hyperthyroidism and ophthalmopathy (dated by TCRdb to between 2017 and 2020). The library was obtained by multiplex PCR. Data came from an Illumina HiSeq 2000. The TCR beta CDR3 regions were amplified from the RNA transcripts. For the first round of RT-PCR on the TCR CDR3, the HTBI primer set was used together with the Qiagen OneStep RT-PCR kit. The raw public reads went through TCRdb reprocessing: fastp at Q25, MiXCR clone calling, in-frame beta chains kept. Entries that share a CDR3 protein sequence are merged under the most common genes and DNA. Within this sample are a few hundred thousand distinct CDR3 sequences, with approximately 25% of them counted one time only. The ten top clones hold 70% to 75% of the sample. Sample: blood. These receptor sequences come from a middle-aged man with Graves' hyperthyroidism.

This clonotype was picked up a small number of times. This chain joins TRBV29-1 and TRBJ1-1; D not certain. The germline gives CDR1 SQVTM, CDR2 ANQGSEA. CDR3 size: 13 residues. Trimming pared 5 bases from V and 3 bases from J, leaving 13 bases between. The CDR3 nucleotides are TGCAGCGTTCGGACTGCCGGAGACACTGAAGCTTTCTTT. This gives the protein CSVRTAGDTEAFF. Looking up the rest from reference TRBV29-1 and TRBJ1-1 gives the full variable domain: SAVISQKPSRDICQRGTSLTIQCQVDSQVTMMFWYRQQPGQSLTLIATANQGSEATYESGFVIDKFPISRPNLTFSTLTVSNMSPEDSSIYLCSVRTAGDTEAFFGQGTRLTVV.

This clonotype has more than one count but fewer than ten. The chain combines TRBV20-1 with TRBJ2-1; D call uncertain. This CDR3 has 14 amino acids. V lost 5 bases and J lost 0, with 11 bases in between. CDR1 and CDR2 (germline): DFQATT, SNEGSKA (reference sequence). CDR3 coding DNA: TGCAGTGCTCCTGGGGTGGGCTCCTACAATGAGCAGTTCTTC. The encoded protein is CSAPGVGSYNEQFF.

This clonotype has at least ten counts. The rearrangement uses TRBV27 and TRBJ2-4; weak D call: TRBD2 (5 bases). The CDR3 has 11 amino acids. Trimming cost V 6 bases and J 9 bases, with 9 bases left between them. CDR1 MNHEY and CDR2 SMNVEV come from the germline V gene (reference sequence). CDR3 in amino acids: CASSEGTIQYF. Here the CDR3 DNA reads TGTGCCAGCAGCGAGGGCACCATTCAGTACTTC.

Many counts were recorded for this clonotype. The genes are TRBV11-1 and TRBJ1-1, with D possibly matching TRBD1 (5 bases). The CDR3 length is 15 residues. Per the germline V gene, CDR1 is SGHAT and CDR2 is FQDESV (reference sequence). V was shortened by 0 bases and J by 1 base, with 9 bases between the two germline ends. CDR3 sequence (DNA): TGTGCCAGCAGCTTAGCGGGACGGAAGAACACTGAAGCTTTCTTT. Translated: CASSLAGRKNTEAFF. Together with reference TRBV11-1 and TRBJ1-1, the CDR3 gives the full variable domain: EAEVAQSPRYKITEKSQAVAFWCDPISGHATLYWYRQILGQGPELLVQFQDESVVDDSQLPKDRFSAERLKGVDSTLKIQPAELGDSAMYLCASSLAGRKNTEAFFGQGTRLTVV.

The chain has TRBV6-9 and TRBJ2-5; the match to TRBD2 covers 8 bases. Germline V gene sequence: CDR1 MNHGY, CDR2 SVAAGI. This CDR3 has 16 residues. Trimming took 4 bases from V and 5 from J; bases not matched to a gene: 12. The CDR3 DNA sequence: TGTGCCAGCAGTTTCCGAGCGGGGGCAACCCCTGAGACCCAGTACTTC. Translated, it gives CASSFRAGATPETQYF.

The sample holds a few counts of this clonotype. The chain has TRBV7-3 and TRBJ2-2; D is possibly TRBD1 or TRBD2 (5 bases each). CDR1 is SGHTA, CDR2 FQGTGA, per germline. Trimming stripped 1 base from V and 6 bases from J, with 18 bases between. This CDR3 is 17 amino acids long. As DNA, the CDR3 is TGTGCCAGCAGCTTAAGTGACCTATTGGGACGCGCCGGGGAGCTGTTTTTT. Translated, it gives CASSLSDLLGRAGELFF.

This clonotype was seen a few times. The rearrangement joins TRBV10-2 to TRBJ2-2; D gene uncertain. Germline values: CDR1 WSHSY, CDR2 SAAADI. The CDR3 has 16 residues. V was shortened by 6 bases and J by 2 bases, with 16 bases between the two germline ends. The CDR3 here is CASRAPTGPNTGELFF. CDR3 nucleotides: TGCGCCAGCAGGGCACCCACTGGGCCAAACACCGGGGAGCTGTTTTTT.

This clonotype was seen many times. The chain has TRBV3-1 and TRBJ2-7; D ambiguous. The CDR3 has 14 residues. From germline, CDR1 is LGHDT and CDR2 YNNKEL (reference sequence). The ends were cut back, 1 base at V and 1 base at J, with 8 bases in the middle. The CDR3, as DNA: TGTGCCAGCAGCCAAGTTCGGTTTTCCTACGAGCAGTACTTC. Its translation is CASSQVRFSYEQYF.

As for this clonotype: A much larger clone differs from this one at a single base, so this may be a read error. The V call is TRBV5-6, the J call TRBJ2-5; 7 nucleotides agree with TRBD1. V trimming: 3 bases; J trimming: 4 bases; junction bases outside the gene matches: 3. The germline V gene has CDR1 SGHDT and CDR2 YYEEEE. The CDR3 totals 13 residues. The CDR3 region is CASSWDSRETQYF. CDR3 DNA sequence: TGTGCCAGCAGCTGGGACAGCCGAGAGACCCAGTACTTC.

The V call is TRBV6-6, the J call TRBJ2-2; D call uncertain. This CDR3 is built from 14 residues. Trimming removed 0 bases from V and 3 bases from J, with 5 bases in between. The V gene's germline CDR1 is MNHNY and CDR2 SVGAGI (reference sequence). The CDR3 nucleotides are TGTGCCAGCAGTTACTCGAGCTACACCGGGGAGCTGTTTTTT. Its protein is CASSYSSYTGELFF.

This clonotype was counted ten times or more. CDR3 DNA sequence: TGTGCCAGCAATGTCGGAGCGGCGGCTGAAGCTTTCTTT. This codes for CASNVGAAAEAFF. The rearrangement links TRBV28 to TRBJ1-1; D not resolved. Trimming left V 7 bases short and J 6 bases short, with 15 bases between. Germline values: CDR1 MDHEN, CDR2 SYDVKM. The CDR3 is 13 residues long.

This clonotype was seen at least ten times. V usage is TRBV27 and J usage is TRBJ2-7; maybe TRBD2 (6 bases). Germline-derived CDR1 and CDR2 are MNHEY and SMNVEV (reference sequence). This CDR3 contains 15 residues. Trimming cost V 2 bases and J 4 bases, with 15 bases left between them. The DNA of the CDR3 is TGTGCCAGCAGTTTAAATGGGCAGGAGGGGTACGAGCAGTACTTC. Encoded protein: CASSLNGQEGYEQYF.

The chain recombines TRBV15 with TRBJ1-4, with a tentative D call TRBD1 (5 bases). The CDR3 extends over 14 amino acids. Germline assignment: CDR1 LNHNV and CDR2 YYDKDF (reference sequence). With 1 base removed from V and 2 bases from J, the gap between germline ends came to 5 bases. This CDR3 is CATSRGDTNEKLFF. In nucleotides, the CDR3 is TGTGCCACCAGCAGAGGGGACACTAATGAAAAACTGTTTTTT.

This chain connects TRBV5-1 to TRBJ2-5, with 10 nucleotides matching TRBD2. Germline V gene data show CDR1 as SGHRS and CDR2 as YFSETQ. This CDR3 has 15 residues. Germline trimming cut 2 bases from V and 3 bases from J; bases unmatched to any gene: 4. The CDR3 coding sequence is TGCGCCAGCAGCTTCCTAGCGGGAGCGGAAGAGACCCAGTACTTC. This codes for CASSFLAGAEETQYF.

This clonotype has more than one count but fewer than ten. One base away lies a much larger clone, so this may be a sequencing read error. The chain carries TRBV7-3 and TRBJ2-1, with TRBD2 identical over 7 bases. After removal of 8 bases from V and 5 bases from J, the junction contained 9 bases not matched to a gene. The CDR3 is 14 residues long. CDR1 is SGHTA and CDR2 is FQGTGA in the germline V gene. CDR3 DNA: TGTGCCAGCTCACAAGCGGGACTAAACAATGAGCAGTTCTTC. Translating it yields CASSQAGLNNEQFF.

The chain combines TRBV7-3 with TRBJ2-1; 13 nucleotides agree with TRBD2. Germline CDR1 and CDR2: SGHTA and FQGTGA. CDR3 length: 18 residues. After removal of 0 bases from V and 4 bases from J, the junction contained 6 bases not matched to a gene. CDR3 bases: TGTGCCAGCAGCTTAACCCCTGGACTAGCGGGAGTTTACAATGAGCAGTTCTTC. Translation: CASSLTPGLAGVYNEQFF.

V is TRBV3-1 and J is TRBJ1-6; D not certain. The V gene lost 4 bases and the J gene lost 5 bases, with 12 bases spanning the gap. The CDR3 length is 15 residues. Germline CDR1 reads LGHDT; CDR2 reads YNNKEL (reference sequence). The CDR3 region is CASSPLRMDNSPLHF. The CDR3 coding sequence is TGTGCCAGCAGCCCTTTACGGATGGATAATTCACCCCTCCACTTT.

This clonotype has a handful of counts. V gene TRBV12-3 or TRBV12-4 combines with J gene TRBJ2-5; D unclear. CDR3 length: 13 amino acids. V gave up 3 bases and J gave up 0 bases, with 5 bases separating them. CDR3 in amino acids: CASSFGDQETQYF. CDR3 bases: TGTGCCAGCAGTTTTGGGGACCAAGAGACCCAGTACTTC.

As for this clonotype: Possible read error: a much larger clone is one base away. V is TRBV20-1 and J is TRBJ2-5; D possibly corresponds to TRBD2 (6 bases). Trimming removed 7 bases at V and 9 bases at J, with 15 bases between. Germline assignment: CDR1 DFQATT and CDR2 SNEGSKA (reference sequence). This CDR3 is built from 11 residues. The CDR3 region has the DNA TGCAGTGGTATGGAAGGGGAGGCCCAGTACTTC. Translation gives CSGMEGEAQYF.

This clonotype was counted at least ten times. The V call is TRBV7-3, the J call TRBJ2-1; TRBD1 agrees at 8 bases. The CDR3 runs 16 residues. V shed 1 base and J 4 bases; nucleotides not matched to a gene: 6. Germline V lookup: CDR1 SGHTA, CDR2 FQGTGA. This chain's CDR3 is CASSLSQGAGYNEQFF. Written as DNA, the CDR3 is TGTGCCAGCAGCTTAAGTCAGGGGGCCGGATACAATGAGCAGTTCTTC.

At least ten counts were recorded for this clonotype. The chain uses TRBV28 and TRBJ1-1; D is undetermined. CDR3 size: 14 residues. Germline CDR1 reads MDHEN; CDR2 reads SYDVKM. V was cut by 7 bases and J by 2 bases, with 14 bases left in between. Here the CDR3 reads CASINPGSNTEAFF. For the CDR3, the DNA is TGTGCCAGCATTAACCCAGGTTCCAACACTGAAGCTTTCTTT.

In the case of this clonotype: The junction does not match germline at one end; this may be a read error. The V gene is TRBV11-1, the J gene TRBJ2-5; TRBD1 aligns across 7 bases. The CDR3 is 16 residues long. Germline V CDR1 and CDR2: SGHAT, FQDESV (reference sequence). The CDR3 DNA is TGTGCCAGCAGCTTAGTGGGACAGTCCCGCCAAGAGACCCAGTACTTT. Translation gives CASSLVGQSRQETQYF.

The chain recombines TRBV5-1 with TRBJ2-7; possible D gene TRBD2, 7 bases. The CDR3 loop spans 14 amino acids. The germline V and J ends were trimmed by 7 bases and 5 bases, with 19 bases remaining between them. Germline V gene lookup returns CDR1 SGHRS and CDR2 YFSETQ. This CDR3 is CASSGGGKVDEQYF. The CDR3 DNA reads as TGCGCCAGCTCGGGGGGCGGGAAGGTCGACGAGCAGTACTTC.

This clonotype was observed many times. The DNA for the CDR3 is TGTGCCAGCAGTCCGCATCCTAGCGGAGGGGGCACAGATACGCAGTATTTT. Translated, it gives CASSPHPSGGGTDTQYF. The V and J genes are TRBV27 and TRBJ2-3; 7 nucleotides line up with TRBD2. Germline loops: CDR1 MNHEY, CDR2 SMNVEV (reference sequence). This CDR3 is built from 17 residues. V shed 5 bases, J shed 1 base, and the junction held 12 bases outside the gene matches.

Details on this clonotype: A read error may account for a junction end that differs from germline. This rearrangement joins TRBV29-1 to TRBJ2-3, with unresolved D. The CDR3 loop spans 12 amino acids. Germline V gene lookup returns CDR1 SQVTM and CDR2 ANQGSEA. The CDR3, as DNA: TGCAGCGCCCCATTGGTCACAGATACACAGTATTTT. This sequence encodes CSAPLVTDTQYF.

V gene TRBV10-3 combines with J gene TRBJ2-1; 15 nucleotides agree with TRBD2. CDR3 length: 15 amino acids. Germline V gene sequence: CDR1 ENHRY, CDR2 SYGVKD. V shed 4 bases, J shed 6 bases, and the junction held 1 base outside the gene matches. This CDR3 is CAISGGLAGGNEQFF. CDR3 DNA: TGTGCCATCAGTGGGGGACTAGCGGGAGGCAATGAGCAGTTCTTC.

This clonotype was detected ten times or more. J is TRBJ2-7 and V is TRBV11-2; D gene unclear. This CDR3 contains 13 residues. The V end was cut by 5 bases, the J end by 4 bases, with 12 bases between. The germline V gene has CDR1 SGHAT and CDR2 FQNNGV. The CDR3 is CASSPDRVYEQYF. CDR3 sequence (DNA): TGTGCCAGCAGCCCCGATAGGGTATACGAGCAGTACTTC.

The gene calls are TRBV4-1 and TRBJ1-5; tentative D call: TRBD1 (5 bases). The V gene lost 1 base and the J gene lost 3 bases, with 13 bases spanning the gap. Germline V gives CDR1 MGHRA, CDR2 YSYEKL. The CDR3 totals 16 residues. The CDR3 sequence: CASSQVGGGYNQPQHF. CDR3 coding DNA: TGCGCCAGCAGCCAAGTCGGCGGGGGTTACAATCAGCCCCAGCATTTT.

This clonotype has at least ten counts. This rearrangement joins TRBV15 to TRBJ2-1; 7 nucleotides match TRBD1. The CDR3 consists of 17 residues. The V gene's germline CDR1 is LNHNV and CDR2 YYDKDF (reference sequence). Germline trimming cut 0 bases from V and 7 bases from J; bases unmatched to any gene: 12. The chain's CDR3 is CATSRDRVSRGTNEQFF. The CDR3 DNA reads as TGTGCCACCAGCAGAGATCGGGTTAGCAGGGGGACAAATGAGCAGTTCTTC.

V usage is TRBV11-3 and J usage is TRBJ1-1; perhaps TRBD1 as D (6 bases). Deletions cut 4 bases from V and 10 bases from J, with 19 bases between. The CDR3 runs 14 residues. The germline CDR1 and CDR2 sequences are SGHNT and YENEEA. The CDR3 region is CASSYRAPQGGAFF. The CDR3 DNA follows: TGTGCCAGCAGCTACCGGGCCCCCCAAGGGGGAGCTTTCTTT. Drawing the rest from reference TRBV11-3 and TRBJ1-1, the complete variable domain is EAGVVQSPRYKIIEKKQPVAFWCNPISGHNTLYWYLQNLGQGPELLIRYENEEAVDDSQLPKDRFSAERLKGVDSTLKIQPAELGDSAVYLCASSYRAPQGGAFFGQGTRLTVV.